The rows below give T cell receptor beta chains drawn from one sample of a study of T-cell reconstitution after alpha-beta-depleted transplantation in children. TCRdb reprocessed the PCR reads via MiXCR and lists one record per CDR3 protein. The data show a few hundred thousand distinct CDR3 sequences, 10% to 15% seen once. The input for sequencing was PBMCs, mostly from graft donor cells, taken 360 days after TCRalphabeta/CD19-depleted stem cell transplant. The receptors were gathered from a male patient aged 5 to 17 who had a stem cell transplant for acute myeloid leukemia, so the T cells may come from the graft donor. CDR3s include the opening cysteine and the closing phenylalanine or tryptophan. A D gene is named only where the DNA matches it firmly. Expanded clones are given a class, and other clones once, few, many or no size at all.

CASSQRDRGGYTF	TGTGCCAGCAGTCAGAGGGACAGAGGAGGCTACACCTTC	TRBJ1-2	TRBD1	TRBV6-6	-
CASSWTSVSYEQYF	TGTGCCAGCAGCTGGACTAGCGTATCCTACGAGCAGTACTTC	TRBJ2-7	TRBD2	TRBV11-2	few
CSATRVNTDTQYF	TGCAGTGCTACCCGGGTGAACACAGATACGCAGTATTTT	TRBJ2-3	-	TRBV20-1	few
CASSFSGQMNTEAFF	TGTGCCAGCAGTTTTAGCGGACAGATGAACACTGAAGCTTTCTTT	TRBJ1-1	-	TRBV28	-
CSARLDRGGSNQPQHF	TGCAGTGCTAGACTCGACAGGGGTGGGAGCAATCAGCCCCAGCATTTT	TRBJ1-5	TRBD1	TRBV20-1	-
CASSWGQGDTEAFF	TGTGCCAGCAGCTGGGGACAGGGAGACACTGAAGCTTTCTTT	TRBJ1-1	TRBD1	TRBV5-6	many
CSVEARTRLPYGYTF	TGCAGCGTTGAGGCGCGGACACGATTACCCTATGGCTACACCTTC	TRBJ1-2	-	TRBV29-1	many
CASSQGGSGADTQYF	TGCGCCAGCAGCCAAGGCGGTAGCGGGGCAGATACGCAGTATTTT	TRBJ2-3	TRBD2	TRBV4-3	-
CAISSVTSGVSYEQYF	TGTGCCATCAGTTCAGTCACTAGCGGAGTTTCCTACGAGCAGTACTTC	TRBJ2-7	TRBD2	TRBV10-3	-
CASSQDSSSTGELFF	TGCGCCAGCAGCCAAGATTCTAGTAGCACCGGGGAGCTGTTTTTT	TRBJ2-2	-	TRBV4-3	-
CASRQPGTGYHEQYF	TGTGCCAGCAGGCAACCCGGGACAGGGTACCACGAGCAGTACTTC	TRBJ2-7	TRBD1	TRBV28	-